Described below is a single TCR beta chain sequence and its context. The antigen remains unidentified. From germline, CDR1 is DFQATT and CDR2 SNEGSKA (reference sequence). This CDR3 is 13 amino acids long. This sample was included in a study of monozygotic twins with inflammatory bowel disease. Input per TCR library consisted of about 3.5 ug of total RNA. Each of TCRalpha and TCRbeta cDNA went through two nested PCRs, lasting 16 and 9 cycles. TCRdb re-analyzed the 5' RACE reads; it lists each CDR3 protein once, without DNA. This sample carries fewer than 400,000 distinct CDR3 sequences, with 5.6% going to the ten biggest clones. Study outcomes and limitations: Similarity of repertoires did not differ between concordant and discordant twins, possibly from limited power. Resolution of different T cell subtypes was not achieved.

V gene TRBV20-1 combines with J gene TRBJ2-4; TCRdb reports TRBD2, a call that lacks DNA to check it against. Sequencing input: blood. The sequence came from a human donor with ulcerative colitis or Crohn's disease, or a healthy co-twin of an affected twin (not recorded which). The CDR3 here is CSAKLGTGGIQYF.